Each of the 13 T cell receptor beta chains below was sequenced from the same sample in a study of T cell responses to AZD1222 COVID-19 vaccine. The assay was immunoSEQ multiplex PCR, and TCRdb's table has in-frame clones only and misses some. The data contain roughly 110,000 clones, around 89% of them singletons. The specimen was peripheral blood, collected 28 days after the second AZD1222 dose. The receptors were sampled from an adult who received the AZD1222 COVID-19 vaccine.

The chain's CDR3 is CASSQGAGRYGYTF. In DNA, the CDR3 is TGTGCCAGCAGTCAGGGCGCAGGACGCTATGGCTACACCTTC. The V call is TRBV28, the J call TRBJ1-2; perhaps TRBD1 as D (5 bases). V lost 5 bases to trimming and J lost 4 bases, with 14 bases between them. CDR3 size: 14 residues. CDR1 MDHEN and CDR2 SYDVKM come from the germline V gene.

In its sample, this clone was seen once. J is TRBJ2-2 and V is TRBV4-2; TRBD2 agrees at 8 bases. With 4 bases clipped from V and 4 bases from J, the junction kept 8 bases outside the gene matches. The CDR3 contains 16 residues. Per germline, CDR1 LGHNA and CDR2 YNFKEQ. CDR3 sequence: CASSPRGGDPTGELFF. The CDR3 nucleotides read TGTGCCAGCAGCCCCCGGGGGGGTGACCCCACCGGGGAGCTGTTTTTT.

As regards this clone: A read error may produce the germline difference seen at one junction end. The CDR3 DNA follows: TGTGCCAGCACCCAAGGAGATAGTAATGAAAAACTGTTTTTT. It translates to CASTQGDSNEKLFF. The genes are TRBV3-1 (or the pseudogene TRBV3-2) and TRBJ1-4; no reliable D call. CDR1 is LGHDT, CDR2 YNNKEL, per germline (reference sequence). This CDR3 is built from 14 residues.

V is TRBV6-5 and J is TRBJ2-1; 8 bases agree with TRBD2. CDR1 is MNHEY and CDR2 is SVGAGI in the germline V gene. V lost 1 base and J lost 10; bases outside the gene matches: 9. The CDR3 is 15 residues long. In DNA, the CDR3 is TGTGCCAGCAGTTACTTGCTGGCGGGGGGCCAAGAGCAGTTCTTC. Translating it yields CASSYLLAGGQEQFF.

The chain links TRBV7-8 to TRBJ2-3, with 8 bases aligning to TRBD1. Germline V gene sequence: CDR1 SGHVS, CDR2 FQNEAQ. Trimming at V came to 1 base and at J to 5 bases, leaving 11 bases not matched to a gene. The CDR3 loop spans 17 amino acids. The CDR3 DNA reads TGTGCCAGCAGCTTAGACGAGGCAGGGGGCGTTAGAGATACGCAGTATTTT. Translation gives CASSLDEAGGVRDTQYF.

The chain is built from TRBV7-2 and TRBJ1-3, with 8 bases matching TRBD1. Looked up from germline, CDR1 is SGHTA and CDR2 is FQGNSA. This CDR3 has 13 amino acids. The V and J ends lost 8 bases and 1 base, in that order; junction bases with no gene match: 1. Here the CDR3 DNA reads TGTGCCAGCGGACAGGGATCTGGAAACACCATATATTTT. Amino acid sequence: CASGQGSGNTIYF.

V usage is TRBV4-3 and J usage is TRBJ1-4; tentative D call: TRBD1 (6 bases). The germline V gene has CDR1 LGHNA and CDR2 YSLEER. The CDR3 length is 21 residues. Trimming left V 1 base short and J 10 bases short, with 34 bases between. CDR3 residues: CASSQVRGLWEDSGAARKLFF. The CDR3 region has the DNA TGCGCCAGCAGCCAAGTTCGTGGGTTGTGGGAGGATTCAGGGGCGGCACGAAAACTGTTTTTT.

This clone occurred a few times. Additional DNA sequences in this sample encode the identical CDR3. The rearrangement links TRBV3-1 (or the pseudogene TRBV3-2) to TRBJ1-6; D remains ambiguous. The CDR3 extends over 11 amino acids. CDR1 and CDR2 (germline): LGHDT, YNNKEL (reference sequence). V shed 1 base and J shed 10 bases, with 2 bases lying between them. The chain's CDR3 is CASSQGSPLHF. The CDR3, as DNA: TGTGCCAGCAGCCAAGGATCACCCCTCCACTTT.

In DNA form, the CDR3 reads TGTGCCAGCAGCTGGGGGGACAGGGTGACCACTGAAGCTTTCTTT. Translation gives CASSWGDRVTTEAFF. The chain carries TRBV5-6 and TRBJ1-1, with 9 bases identical to TRBD1. This CDR3 is 15 amino acids long. Unmatched junction bases numbered 7, after V lost 3 bases and J lost 4 bases. CDR1 is SGHDT, CDR2 YYEEEE, per germline.

The rearrangement links TRBV28 to TRBJ2-5, with TRBD2 identical over 11 bases. Looked up from germline, CDR1 is MDHEN and CDR2 is SYDVKM. The J segment lost 5 bases and the V segment lost 6 bases, leaving 5 bases of the junction unmatched. CDR3 length: 14 residues. CDR3 DNA sequence: TGTGCCAGCAGCGATAGCGGGGGGGCGGAGACCCAGTACTTC. It specifies CASSDSGGAETQYF.

The rearrangement joins TRBV5-4 to TRBJ2-5, with TRBD2 matching 7 bases. The CDR3 covers 13 residues. Germline V gene sequence: CDR1 SGHNT, CDR2 YYREEE (reference sequence). V gave up 5 bases and J gave up 6 bases; unmatched junction bases: 7. CDR3 DNA: TGTGCCAGCAGGGGAGGGTCCTTTCAGACCCAGTACTTC. The encoded protein is CASRGGSFQTQYF.

V gene TRBV18 combines with J gene TRBJ1-6; 10 nucleotides align to TRBD1. V was pared by 3 bases and J by 8 bases, with 4 bases of the junction left unmatched. Germline V gives CDR1 KGHSH, CDR2 LQKENI. The CDR3 is 15 amino acids. The CDR3 here is CASSPLGTGDSPLHF. CDR3 coding DNA: TGTGCCAGCTCACCGTTGGGGACAGGGGATTCACCCCTCCACTTT.

J is TRBJ2-6 and V is TRBV7-9; D may be TRBD1 or TRBD2 (5 bases each). The germline V gene has CDR1 SEHNR and CDR2 FQNEAQ (reference sequence). With 7 bases removed from V and 4 bases from J, the gap between germline ends came to 14 bases. The length of the CDR3 is 15 residues. CDR3 nucleotides: TGTGCCAGCACCCTCGGGGCGAGCGGGGCCAACGTCCTGACTTTC. It translates to CASTLGASGANVLTF.